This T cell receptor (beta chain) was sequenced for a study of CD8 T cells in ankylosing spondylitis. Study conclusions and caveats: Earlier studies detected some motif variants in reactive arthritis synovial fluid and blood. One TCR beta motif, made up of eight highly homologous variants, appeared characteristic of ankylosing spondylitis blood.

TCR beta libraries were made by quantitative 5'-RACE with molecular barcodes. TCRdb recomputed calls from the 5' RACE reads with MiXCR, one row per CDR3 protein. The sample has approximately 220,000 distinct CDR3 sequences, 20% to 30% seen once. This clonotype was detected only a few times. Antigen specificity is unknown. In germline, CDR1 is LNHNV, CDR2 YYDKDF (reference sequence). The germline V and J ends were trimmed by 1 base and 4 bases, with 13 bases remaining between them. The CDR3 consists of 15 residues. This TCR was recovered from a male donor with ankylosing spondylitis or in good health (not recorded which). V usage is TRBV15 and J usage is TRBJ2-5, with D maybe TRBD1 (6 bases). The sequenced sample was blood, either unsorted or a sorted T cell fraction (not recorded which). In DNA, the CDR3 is TGTGCCACCAGCAGAGGAGGGGGTGCTCGAGAGACCCAGTACTTC. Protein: CATSRGGGARETQYF.